This T cell receptor beta chain was captured by sequencing in a study of cytomegalovirus exposure and HLA in healthy donors. Details on this clone: The antigen is undetermined.

A multiplex PCR was run with 60 Vbeta primers and 13 Jbeta primers. Per the original methods: Roughly 12 million shared chains were among tens of millions of unique TCR beta chains counted in a later analysis. Here immunoSEQ multiplex PCR was the method, and the copy in TCRdb shows in-frame clones only, minus some. V and J calls and clone size come straight from that table; D and trimming were deduced from the DNA. The data hold approximately 150,000 clones, with around 75% observed a single time. V lost 6 bases and J 10 bases, leaving 21 bases between the germline ends. The germline V gene has CDR1 MDHEN and CDR2 SYDVKM. The CDR3 loop spans 15 amino acids. Regarding the study as a whole: Per a later analysis, HLA-associated TCR beta chains showed more clonal expansion than other, equally common TCR beta chains. Most TCR sequences were uncommon, yet certain public TCRs appeared in many donors. Earlier analysis yielded a pattern in which most TCR beta V segments were productive about 90% or about 30% of the time.

The sample was PBMCs. The V gene is TRBV28, the J gene TRBJ1-4; possible D gene TRBD1, 6 bases. The clonotype was recovered from a male donor in good health and CMV-seronegative. CDR3 sequence: CASSKPGTRVGKLFF. Written as DNA, the CDR3 is TGTGCCAGCAGCAAACCCGGGACAAGAGTAGGAAAACTGTTTTTT.